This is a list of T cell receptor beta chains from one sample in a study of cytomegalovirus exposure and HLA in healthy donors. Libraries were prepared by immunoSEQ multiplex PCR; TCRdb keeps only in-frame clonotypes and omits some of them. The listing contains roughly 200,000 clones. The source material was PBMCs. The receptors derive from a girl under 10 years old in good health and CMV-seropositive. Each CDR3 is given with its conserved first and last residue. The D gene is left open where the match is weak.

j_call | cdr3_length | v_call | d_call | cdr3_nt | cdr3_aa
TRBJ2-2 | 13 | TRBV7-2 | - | TGTGCCAGCCGGGTAGGGGGTTCGGGGGAGCTGTTTTTT | CASRVGGSGELFF
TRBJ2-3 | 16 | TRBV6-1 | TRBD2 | TGTGCCAGCAGTGAAATGCCTAGCGGGGGCACAGATACGCAGTATTTT | CASSEMPSGGTDTQYF
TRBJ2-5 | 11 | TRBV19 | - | TGTGCCAGTACCACGGGAGAGACCCAGTACTTC | CASTTGETQYF
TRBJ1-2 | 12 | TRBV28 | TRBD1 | TGTGCCAGCAGCAAGCTGGGACAGACCTACACCTTC | CASSKLGQTYTF
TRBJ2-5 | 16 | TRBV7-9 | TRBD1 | TGTGCCAGCAGCTTGATGGGACAGGGAAACCAAGAGACCCAGTACTTC | CASSLMGQGNQETQYF
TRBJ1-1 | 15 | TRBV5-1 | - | TGCGCCAGCAGTCGACCGGCCCAGGGGAACACTGAAGCTTTCTTT | CASSRPAQGNTEAFF
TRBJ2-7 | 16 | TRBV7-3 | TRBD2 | TGTGCCAGCAGCTTAACCGGGACTAGCGGGAGATCCGAGCAGTACTTC | CASSLTGTSGRSEQYF
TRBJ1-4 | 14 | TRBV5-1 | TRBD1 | TGCGCCAGCAGCCAACAGGGGGCGGGGGAAAAACTGTTTTTT | CASSQQGAGEKLFF
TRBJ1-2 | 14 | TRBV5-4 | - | TGTGCCAGCAGCTTAGAGGCGGGGGGCGATGGCTACACCTTC | CASSLEAGGDGYTF
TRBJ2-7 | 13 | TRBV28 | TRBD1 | TGTGCCAGCACTCCGGGACAGGGCTACGAGCAGTACTTC | CASTPGQGYEQYF
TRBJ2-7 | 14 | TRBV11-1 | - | TGTGCCAGCAGCTTTATCGGCAGGCTCGACGAGCAGTACTTC | CASSFIGRLDEQYF
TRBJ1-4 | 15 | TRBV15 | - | TGTGCCACCAGCAGAGCTGGGGGACTTAATGAAAAACTGTTTTTT | CATSRAGGLNEKLFF
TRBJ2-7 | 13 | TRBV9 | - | TGTGCCAGCAGCGTAGAGGAGAGCTACGAGCAGTACTTC | CASSVEESYEQYF
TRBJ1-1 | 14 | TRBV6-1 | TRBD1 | TGTGCCAGCAGTGACGCAGGGGGGAGCACTGAAGCTTTCTTT | CASSDAGGSTEAFF
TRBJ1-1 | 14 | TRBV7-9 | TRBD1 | TGTGCCAGCAGCTTAGGCGGGACAGTGTCTGAAGCTTTCTTT | CASSLGGTVSEAFF
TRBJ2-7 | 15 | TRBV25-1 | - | TGTGCCAGCAGTGAATATACAGCCTCAGTTTACGAGCAGTACTTC | CASSEYTASVYEQYF
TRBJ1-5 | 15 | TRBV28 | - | TGTGCCAGCAGTTTCGGAGGCACAAAGAATCAGCCCCAGCATTTT | CASSFGGTKNQPQHF
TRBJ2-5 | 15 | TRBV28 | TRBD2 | TGTGCCAGCCCCCCCGGACTAGGCCAACAAGAGACCCAGTACTTC | CASPPGLGQQETQYF
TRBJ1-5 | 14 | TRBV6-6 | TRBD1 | TGTGCCAGCAGTTATGGGACAGACAATCAGCCCCAGCATTTT | CASSYGTDNQPQHF
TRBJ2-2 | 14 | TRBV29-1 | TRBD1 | TGCAGCGTTAGAGAGACAGGGGGTAGCGGGGAGCTGTTTTTT | CSVRETGGSGELFF
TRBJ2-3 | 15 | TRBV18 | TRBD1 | TGTGCCAGCTCACCGACAGGGGGCTGGACAGATACGCAGTATTTT | CASSPTGGWTDTQYF
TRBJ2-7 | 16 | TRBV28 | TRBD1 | TGTGCCAGCAGTCCCTCCGGGGACAGGGCGAATTACGAGCAGTACTTC | CASSPSGDRANYEQYF
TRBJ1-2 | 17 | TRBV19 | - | TGTGCCAGTAGTCCCACCAGGGGAGCCACGACTAACTATGGCTACACCTTC | CASSPTRGATTNYGYTF
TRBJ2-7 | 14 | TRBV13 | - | TGTGCCAGCAGCTTAGGGACAGGACTCTACGAGCAGTACTTC | CASSLGTGLYEQYF
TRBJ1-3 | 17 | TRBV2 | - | TGTGCCAGCAGTGAAGCGCTTGTTCGAGCCTCTGGAAACACCATATATTTT | CASSEALVRASGNTIYF
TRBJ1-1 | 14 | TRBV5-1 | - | TGCGCCAGCAGCGCCTACGGGACAAACACTGAAGCTTTCTTT | CASSAYGTNTEAFF
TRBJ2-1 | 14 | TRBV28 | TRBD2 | TGTGCCAGCAGGCCGCTAGCGGTTTACAATGAGCAGTTCTTC | CASRPLAVYNEQFF
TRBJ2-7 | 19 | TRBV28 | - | TGTGCCAGCAGTTTAGTGGTGGGGGGACAGTCCAAGATCGTCTACGAGCAGTACTTC | CASSLVVGGQSKIVYEQYF
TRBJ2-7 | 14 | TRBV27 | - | TGTGCCAGCAGTTTAGGTGGCAGTCCCTACGAGCAGTACTTC | CASSLGGSPYEQYF
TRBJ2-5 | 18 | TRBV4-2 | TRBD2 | TGTGCCAGCAGCCCCATACTCGGAGCAAGCGGGACTAAAGAGACCCAGTACTTC | CASSPILGASGTKETQYF
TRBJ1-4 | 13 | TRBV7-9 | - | TGTGCCAGCAGCTCCCAAGAGGGACTGAGACTGTTTTTT | CASSSQEGLRLFF
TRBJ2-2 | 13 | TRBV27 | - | TGTGCCAGCAAGGGACAGAACACCGGGGAGCTGTTTTTT | CASKGQNTGELFF
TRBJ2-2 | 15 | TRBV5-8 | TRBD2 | TGTGCCAGCAGCTTGATGGGGACTAGCGCCGGGGAGCTGTTTTTT | CASSLMGTSAGELFF
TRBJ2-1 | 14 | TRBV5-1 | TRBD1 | TGCGCCAGCGGACCGGGACAGGGGTACAATGAGCAGTTCTTC | CASGPGQGYNEQFF
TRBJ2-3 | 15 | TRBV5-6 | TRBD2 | TGTGCCAGCAGTCCGGGACTAGCTTTAGCAGATACGCAGTATTTT | CASSPGLALADTQYF
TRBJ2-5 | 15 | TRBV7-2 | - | TGTGCCAGCAGTTACACAGGGATTTGGGGAGAGACCCAGTACTTC | CASSYTGIWGETQYF
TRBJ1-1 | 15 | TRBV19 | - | TGTGCCAGTAGTATTCCCGGGGGGGCGCGGACTGAAGCTTTCTTT | CASSIPGGARTEAFF
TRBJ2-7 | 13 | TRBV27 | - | TGTGCCAGCAGTTCGCTGGGGCCGGACGAGCAGTACTTC | CASSSLGPDEQYF
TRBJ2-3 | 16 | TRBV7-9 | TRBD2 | TGTGCCAGCAGCTTAGGTCTAGCGGGAGAGGTAGATACGCAGTATTTT | CASSLGLAGEVDTQYF
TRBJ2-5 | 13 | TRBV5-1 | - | TGCGCCAGCAGCCCGGGTTCTGGGGAGACCCAGTACTTC | CASSPGSGETQYF